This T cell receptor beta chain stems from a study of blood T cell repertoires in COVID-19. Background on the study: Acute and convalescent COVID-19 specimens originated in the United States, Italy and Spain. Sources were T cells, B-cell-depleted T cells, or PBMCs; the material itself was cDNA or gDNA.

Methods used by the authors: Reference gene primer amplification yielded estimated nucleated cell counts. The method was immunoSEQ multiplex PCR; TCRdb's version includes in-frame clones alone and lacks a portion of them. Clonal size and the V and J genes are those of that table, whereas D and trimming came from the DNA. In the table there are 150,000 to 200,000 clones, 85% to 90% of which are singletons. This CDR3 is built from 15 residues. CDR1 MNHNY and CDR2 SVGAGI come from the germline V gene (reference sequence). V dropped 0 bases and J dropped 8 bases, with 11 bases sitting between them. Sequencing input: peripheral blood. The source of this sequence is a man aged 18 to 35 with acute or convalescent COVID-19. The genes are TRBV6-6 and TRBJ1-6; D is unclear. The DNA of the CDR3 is TGTGCCAGCAGTTACTCAGGCAGGCGGGATTCACCCCTCCACTTT. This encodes CASSYSGRRDSPLHF.